Presented here are 30 T cell receptor beta chains from one specimen sequenced in a study of blood T cell repertoires in COVID-19. Sequencing was performed with immunoSEQ multiplex PCR; in TCRdb, only in-frame clones are kept and a portion is missing. Of 350,000 to 450,000 clones listed, 80% to 90% are singletons. Source material: PBMCs or T cells enriched from blood (not recorded which). Receptor source: a man younger than 45 who had recovered from COVID-19.

V usage is TRBV28 and J usage is TRBJ2-7; D remains ambiguous. V lost 4 bases and J 0 bases, leaving 16 bases between the germline ends. Germline V CDR1 and CDR2: MDHEN, SYDVKM. The length of the CDR3 is 16 residues. Here the CDR3 DNA reads TGTGCCAGCAGTTCTAGAGACGTCTACTCCTCCTACGAGCAGTACTTC. Residues: CASSSRDVYSSYEQYF.

In its sample, this clone was seen a few times. The CDR3 bases are TGTGCCAGCAGACAGGGGACAATGAACACTGAAGCTTTCTTT. Residues: CASRQGTMNTEAFF. The chain joins TRBV27 to TRBJ1-1, with 7 bases lining up with TRBD1. Per germline, CDR1 MNHEY and CDR2 SMNVEV (reference sequence). V lost 6 bases and J lost 0; bases outside the gene matches: 4. This CDR3 has 14 amino acids.

This chain connects TRBV19 to TRBJ2-2; tentative D call: TRBD2 (5 bases). Trimming took 7 bases from V and 4 from J, leaving 10 bases between them. The CDR3 sequence is 13 residues long. Germline loops: CDR1 LNHDA, CDR2 SQIVND (reference sequence). The CDR3 DNA sequence: TGTGCCAGTAATGAGGGTAGCACCGGGGAGCTGTTTTTT. It encodes CASNEGSTGELFF.

The gene calls are TRBV29-1 and TRBJ1-5; the D gene is possibly TRBD1 (6 bases). CDR1 and CDR2 from the germline V gene are SQVTM and ANQGSEA. The V end was cut by 4 bases, the J end by 0 bases, with 10 bases between. The CDR3 is 14 residues long. The CDR3 protein is CSVALDSSNQPQHF. As DNA, the CDR3 is TGCAGCGTTGCGCTGGACAGTAGCAATCAGCCCCAGCATTTT. The full variable domain, in which reference TRBV29-1 and TRBJ1-5 provide the parts outside the CDR3, is SAVISQKPSRDICQRGTSLTIQCQVDSQVTMMFWYRQQPGQSLTLIATANQGSEATYESGFVIDKFPISRPNLTFSTLTVSNMSPEDSSIYLCSVALDSSNQPQHFGDGTRLSIL.

This chain connects TRBV3-1 (or the pseudogene TRBV3-2) to TRBJ2-2, with TRBD2 as a possible D gene (6 bases). V lost 4 bases and J lost 5, with 20 bases in between. This CDR3 contains 17 residues. Germline CDR1 LGHDT, CDR2 YNNKEL (reference sequence). Here the CDR3 DNA reads TGTGCCAGCAGCCGAAAGGGCGGGAACAGGTTGACCGGGGAGCTGTTTTTT. As protein: CASSRKGGNRLTGELFF.

This chain joins TRBV7-2 and TRBJ1-6; TRBD1 matches 8 bases. The J segment lost 10 bases and the V segment lost 0 bases, leaving 5 bases of the junction unmatched. CDR1 is SGHTA and CDR2 is FQGNSA in the germline V gene. This CDR3 is 15 amino acids long. For the CDR3, the DNA is TGTGCCAGCAGCTTAGCGACAGGGGTAGGGTCACCCCTCCACTTT. It yields the protein CASSLATGVGSPLHF. Variable domain in full (rest from reference TRBV7-2 and TRBJ1-6): GAGVSQSPSNKVTEKGKDVELRCDPISGHTALYWYRQSLGQGLEFLIYFQGNSAPDKSGLPSDRFSAERTGGSVSTLTIQRTQQEDSAVYLCASSLATGVGSPLHFGNGTRLTVT.

This chain joins TRBV7-2 and TRBJ1-4, with TRBD1 as a possible D gene (5 bases). The CDR3 extends over 15 amino acids. Trimming pared 3 bases from V and 8 bases from J, leaving 16 bases between. CDR1 and CDR2 from the germline V gene are SGHTA and FQGNSA. For the CDR3, the DNA is TGTGCCAGCAGCTTCGGTTCAGGGAATAAGGAAAAACTGTTTTTT. Translated, it gives CASSFGSGNKEKLFF. Full variable domain (outside the CDR3, taken from reference TRBV7-2 and TRBJ1-4): GAGVSQSPSNKVTEKGKDVELRCDPISGHTALYWYRQSLGQGLEFLIYFQGNSAPDKSGLPSDRFSAERTGGSVSTLTIQRTQQEDSAVYLCASSFGSGNKEKLFFGSGTQLSVL.

V gene TRBV28 combines with J gene TRBJ2-7; D is possibly TRBD2 (5 bases). V was pared by 1 base and J by 2 bases, with 6 bases between. The germline gives CDR1 MDHEN, CDR2 SYDVKM. The CDR3 covers 13 residues. The CDR3 spells CASSLSGAYEQYF. CDR3 nucleotide sequence: TGTGCCAGCAGTTTATCCGGGGCCTACGAGCAGTACTTC.

The gene calls are TRBV19 and TRBJ1-5; D perhaps matches TRBD1 (6 bases). V was clipped by 2 bases and J by 4 bases, with 21 bases between them. Germline V gene data show CDR1 as LNHDA and CDR2 as SQIVND (reference sequence). This CDR3 has 18 residues. The CDR3: CASSIIGEQGGRNQPQHF. In nucleotides, the CDR3 is TGTGCCAGTAGTATAATAGGGGAACAGGGAGGGAGAAATCAGCCCCAGCATTTT.

The J gene is TRBJ2-6, the V gene TRBV28; 7 bases align to TRBD1. The CDR3 runs to 18 residues. Germline V CDR1 and CDR2: MDHEN, SYDVKM. J gave up 0 bases and V 0 bases, and 5 bases lay outside the gene matches. CDR3: CASSLWGTATSGANVLTF. In nucleotides, the CDR3 is TGTGCCAGCAGTTTATGGGGGACAGCCACCTCTGGGGCCAACGTCCTGACTTTC.

V is TRBV5-1 and J is TRBJ2-1; 9 nucleotides align to TRBD1. Germline V gene lookup returns CDR1 SGHRS and CDR2 YFSETQ. V shed 10 bases and J 6 bases; nucleotides not matched to a gene: 8. The CDR3 length is 13 residues. The CDR3 DNA follows: TGCGCCTCCCAACCGGGACAGGGCAATGAGCAGTTCTTC. As protein: CASQPGQGNEQFF.

CDR3 coding DNA: TGTGCCAGTGCTAGCGGGAGTGATGAGCAGTTCTTC. It specifies CASASGSDEQFF. The V and J genes are TRBV11-1 and TRBJ2-1; TRBD2 matches at 10 bases. Germline CDR1 is SGHAT and CDR2 is FQDESV (reference sequence). CDR3 length: 12 residues. After removal of 9 bases from V and 8 bases from J, the junction contained 4 bases not matched to a gene.

The genes are TRBV5-1 and TRBJ2-3; 8 positions match TRBD2. The V gene's germline CDR1 is SGHRS and CDR2 YFSETQ. V was pared by 0 bases and J by 0 bases, with 3 bases of the junction left unmatched. The CDR3 totals 16 residues. The CDR3 region has the DNA TGCGCCAGCAGCTTGGATCTAGCGGGCAGCACAGATACGCAGTATTTT. Amino acid sequence: CASSLDLAGSTDTQYF.

J is TRBJ2-2 and V is TRBV15; no firm D call. The germline CDR1 and CDR2 sequences are LNHNV and YYDKDF (reference sequence). The CDR3 is 14 residues long. V was pared by 4 bases and J by 3 bases, with 9 bases between. In nucleotides, the CDR3 is TGTGCCACCAGCAATAGACGGGACACCGGGGAGCTGTTTTTT. Amino acids: CATSNRRDTGELFF.

Only one count was recorded for this clone. V and J are TRBV19 and TRBJ2-1, with D perhaps TRBD2 (6 bases). V shed 5 bases and J shed 5 bases, with 16 bases lying between them. CDR1 LNHDA and CDR2 SQIVND come from the germline V gene (reference sequence). This CDR3 region has 15 residues. The CDR3 sequence: CASSRRGYGDNEQFF. CDR3 sequence (DNA): TGTGCCAGTAGTCGTCGGGGGTACGGCGACAATGAGCAGTTCTTC.

The chain carries TRBV24-1 and TRBJ2-5; 12 nucleotides agree with TRBD2. The CDR3 is 17 residues long. After removal of 5 bases from V and 4 bases from J, the junction contained 10 bases not matched to a gene. Germline assignment: CDR1 KGHDR and CDR2 SFDVKD. CDR3 bases: TGTGCCACCAGTGCTGACCGGACTAGCGGGGCAGTAGAGACCCAGTACTTC. Translated, it gives CATSADRTSGAVETQYF.

The J gene is TRBJ2-2, the V gene TRBV7-2, with TRBD2 matching over 7 bases. Germline values: CDR1 SGHTA, CDR2 FQGNSA. J lost 4 bases, V lost 7 bases, and 3 bases had no gene match. The CDR3 loop spans 13 amino acids. This CDR3 is CASTSGGTGELFF. CDR3 sequence (DNA): TGTGCCAGCACCTCGGGGGGCACCGGGGAGCTGTTTTTT.

The chain carries TRBV7-2 and TRBJ2-7, with 7 bases matching TRBD2. Per germline, CDR1 SGHTA and CDR2 FQGNSA. The CDR3 consists of 14 residues. J gave up 2 bases and V 5 bases, and 6 bases lay outside the gene matches. CDR3 sequence: CASSTTSEAYEQYF. The CDR3 DNA reads TGTGCCAGCAGCACCACTAGCGAGGCCTACGAGCAGTACTTC.

The rearrangement joins TRBV29-1 to TRBJ2-1; the match to TRBD2 covers 11 bases. CDR3 length equals 14 residues. Trimming took 7 bases from V and 0 from J; bases not matched to a gene: 2. In germline, CDR1 is SQVTM, CDR2 ANQGSEA. DNA for the CDR3: TGCAGCGGACTAGCGGGGAGCTCCTACAATGAGCAGTTCTTC. Residues: CSGLAGSSYNEQFF.

The CDR3 region has the DNA TGTGCCAGCACCAACCTAAACTACGAGCAGTACTTC. As protein: CASTNLNYEQYF. The chain links TRBV6-5 to TRBJ2-7; the D is unclear. Germline V gene sequence: CDR1 MNHEY, CDR2 SVGAGI. The CDR3 contains 12 residues. The V and J ends lost 7 bases and 3 bases respectively, with 10 bases between them.

V gene TRBV5-1 combines with J gene TRBJ2-2; D gene ambiguous. The CDR3 totals 13 residues. The V end lost 5 bases, the J end lost 6 bases, and 11 bases lay between the germline ends. CDR1 is SGHRS and CDR2 is YFSETQ in the germline V gene. The CDR3 loop is CASSSTVAGELFF. For the CDR3, the DNA is TGCGCCAGCAGTAGTACAGTGGCCGGGGAGCTGTTTTTT.

The chain joins TRBV6-5 to TRBJ1-3; D remains unclear. Germline V gene lookup returns CDR1 MNHEY and CDR2 SVGAGI. With 6 bases removed from V and 2 bases from J, the gap between germline ends came to 8 bases. The CDR3 has 13 amino acids. The CDR3 DNA follows: TGTGCCAGCAGGGCGGCCCCTGGAAACACCATATATTTT. It yields the protein CASRAAPGNTIYF.

This sequence joins TRBV14 and TRBJ2-1; D call uncertain. This CDR3 has 14 amino acids. V was shortened by 2 bases and J by 5 bases, with 10 bases between the two germline ends. From germline, CDR1 is SGHDN and CDR2 FVKESK. CDR3 amino acids: CASSQYGVNNEQFF. The CDR3 nucleotides read TGTGCCAGCAGCCAATATGGAGTGAACAATGAGCAGTTCTTC. The full variable domain, completed using reference TRBV14 and TRBJ2-1, is EAGVTQFPSHSVIEKGQTVTLRCDPISGHDNLYWYRRVMGKEIKFLLHFVKESKQDESGMPNNRFLAERTGGTYSTLKVQPAELEDSGVYFCASSQYGVNNEQFFGPGTRLTVL.

The chain is built from TRBV24-1 and TRBJ1-5; possibly TRBD1 for D (6 bases). Per germline, CDR1 KGHDR and CDR2 SFDVKD. V was clipped by 3 bases and J by 2 bases, with 10 bases between them. The CDR3 contains 15 residues. The CDR3 DNA sequence: TGTGCCACCAGTGATAGCGCAGGGGGCAATCAGCCCCAGCATTTT. As protein: CATSDSAGGNQPQHF.

The chain uses TRBV19 and TRBJ2-2; 8 nucleotides agree with TRBD2. This CDR3 spans 17 amino acids. The V gene's germline CDR1 is LNHDA and CDR2 SQIVND (reference sequence). V gave up 7 bases and J gave up 0 bases; unmatched junction bases: 10. The CDR3 sequence is CASKVAGIVANTGELFF. In DNA, the CDR3 is TGTGCCAGTAAAGTAGCGGGAATTGTCGCGAACACCGGGGAGCTGTTTTTT.

The chain couples TRBV27 to TRBJ1-5; no clear D. The ends were cut back, 2 bases at V and 8 bases at J, with 4 bases in the middle. The V gene's germline CDR1 is MNHEY and CDR2 SMNVEV (reference sequence). The CDR3 is made up of 11 amino acids. The CDR3 region has the DNA TGTGCCAGCAGTTTAATCGAGCCCCAGCATTTT. This sequence encodes CASSLIEPQHF.

The rearrangement joins TRBV7-6 to TRBJ1-3, with 8 bases that match TRBD1. Germline CDR1 reads SGHVS; CDR2 reads FNYEAQ. The CDR3 runs 17 residues. V gave up 5 bases and J gave up 0 bases; unmatched junction bases: 9. The CDR3 coding sequence is TGTGCCAGCAGCACGGGACAGGTTACCCTCTCTGGAAACACCATATATTTT. It is translated as CASSTGQVTLSGNTIYF. Full variable domain (rest looked up from reference TRBV7-6 and TRBJ1-3): GAGVSQSPRYKVTKRGQDVALRCDPISGHVSLYWYRQALGQGPEFLTYFNYEAQQDKSGLPNDRFSAERPEGSISTLTIQRTEQRDSAMYRCASSTGQVTLSGNTIYFGEGSWLTVV.

The table lists this clone with a count of one. This chain joins TRBV20-1 and TRBJ2-5; TRBD2 might be the D (6 bases). The V end was cut by 3 bases, the J end by 1 base, with 18 bases between. There are 16 residues in the CDR3. CDR1 and CDR2 from the germline V gene are DFQATT and SNEGSKA (reference sequence). The CDR3 DNA is TGCAGTGCTAGTTCGACTAGTGGATTTCCCCAAGAGACCCAGTACTTC. Translated: CSASSTSGFPQETQYF.

This clone was recorded only once. The chain has TRBV28 and TRBJ1-3; D gene uncertain. CDR3 length: 15 amino acids. V was shortened by 5 bases and J by 4 bases, with 15 bases between the two germline ends. CDR1 is MDHEN and CDR2 is SYDVKM in the germline V gene. Here the CDR3 reads CASSLPFRVGNTIYF. The CDR3 nucleotides read TGTGCCAGCAGTCTCCCTTTCCGGGTAGGAAACACCATATATTTT.

This clone was detected a few times. The chain couples TRBV28 to TRBJ1-5, with a weak D call TRBD1 (5 bases). Germline lookup yields CDR1 MDHEN and CDR2 SYDVKM. V lost 6 bases and J lost 3, with 18 bases in between. This CDR3 spans 16 amino acids. CDR3 nucleotide sequence: TGTGCCAGCAGATCAAGACAGATACCCGCCAATCAGCCCCAGCATTTT. Its translation is CASRSRQIPANQPQHF.